This T cell receptor (beta chain) is drawn from a study of OX40 agonist ivuxolimab in advanced cancers. Assay: immunoSEQ multiplex PCR; the TCRdb copy retains only in-frame clones and omits some. The sample lists 35,000 to 55,000 clones; roughly four fifths were seen once. J lost 7 bases, V lost 6 bases, and 12 bases had no gene match. Germline V CDR1 and CDR2: MNHNS, SASEGT. The CDR3 length is 15 residues. The origin of this receptor is an adult with an advanced solid tumor such as melanoma, head and neck, liver or kidney cancer. The sample in question was CD4+ or CD8+ T cells sorted from blood, obtained in a trial of the OX40 agonist ivuxolimab. The V call is TRBV6-1, the J call TRBJ2-1; 7 nucleotides align to TRBD2. This chain's CDR3 is CASSPGLPGRNEQFF. The CDR3 DNA sequence: TGTGCCAGCAGCCCCGGACTCCCCGGGAGGAATGAGCAGTTCTTC.